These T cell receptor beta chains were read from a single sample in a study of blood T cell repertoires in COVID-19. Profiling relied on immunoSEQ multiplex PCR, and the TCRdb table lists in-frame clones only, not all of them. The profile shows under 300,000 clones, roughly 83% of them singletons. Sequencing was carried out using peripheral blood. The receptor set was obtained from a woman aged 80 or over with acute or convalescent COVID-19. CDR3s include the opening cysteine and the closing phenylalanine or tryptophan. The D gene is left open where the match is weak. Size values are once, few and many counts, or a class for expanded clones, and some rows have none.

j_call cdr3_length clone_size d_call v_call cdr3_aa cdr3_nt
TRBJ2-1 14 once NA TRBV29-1 CSVPRVTLGNEQFF TGCAGCGTGCCGAGGGTAACCTTGGGCAATGAGCAGTTCTTC
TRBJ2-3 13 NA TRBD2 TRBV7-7 CASSWSGGDTQYF TGTGCTAGCAGCTGGTCGGGGGGGGATACGCAGTATTTT
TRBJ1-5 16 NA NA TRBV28 CASSLARERDNQPQHF TGTGCCAGCAGTTTAGCCCGGGAGCGGGACAATCAGCCCCAGCATTTT
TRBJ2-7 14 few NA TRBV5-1 CASSLEAGIYEQYF TGCGCCAGCAGCTTGGAAGCAGGGATCTACGAGCAGTACTTC
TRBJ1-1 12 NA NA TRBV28 CASSDRVTEAFF TGTGCCAGCAGTGACCGGGTAACTGAAGCTTTCTTT
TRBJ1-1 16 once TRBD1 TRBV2 CASKRTGGLVVTEAFF TGTGCCAGCAAGAGGACAGGAGGTTTGGTGGTCACTGAAGCTTTCTTT
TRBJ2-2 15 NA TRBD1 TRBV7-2 CASSSGQADAGELFF TGTGCCAGCAGCTCGGGACAGGCTGACGCCGGGGAGCTGTTTTTT
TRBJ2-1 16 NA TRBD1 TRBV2 CASSVRDSPFYNEQFF TGTGCCAGCAGTGTAAGGGACAGCCCTTTCTACAATGAGCAGTTCTTC
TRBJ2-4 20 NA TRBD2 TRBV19 CASTSGTSGGPKPAKNIQYF TGTGCCAGTACCTCCGGGACTAGCGGGGGCCCTAAGCCAGCCAAAAACATTCAGTACTTC
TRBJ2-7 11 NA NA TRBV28 CASSRRGEQYF TGTGCCAGCAGTCGACGGGGCGAGCAGTACTTC
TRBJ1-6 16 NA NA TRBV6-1 CASSDRVSSYNSPLHF TGTGCCAGCAGTGATCGCGTTAGCTCCTATAATTCACCCCTCCACTTT
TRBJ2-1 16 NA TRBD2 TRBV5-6 CASSLEFSSGYNEQFF TGTGCCAGCAGCTTGGAATTTTCTAGCGGGTACAATGAGCAGTTCTTC
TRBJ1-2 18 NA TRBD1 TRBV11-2 CASSLTRDRGPRGYGYTF TGTGCCAGCAGCCTAACCCGGGACAGGGGGCCCAGGGGTTATGGCTACACCTTC
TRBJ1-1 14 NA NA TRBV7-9 CASSFLGGNTEAFF TGTGCCAGCAGCTTTCTAGGTGGTAACACTGAAGCTTTCTTT
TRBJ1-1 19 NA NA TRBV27 CASSLRRPGTTMENTEAFF TGTGCCAGCAGTTTAAGACGCCCGGGGACAACCATGGAAAACACTGAAGCTTTCTTT
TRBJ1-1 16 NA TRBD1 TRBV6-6 CASSYTGQGAGTEAFF TGTGCCAGCTCTTACACGGGACAGGGGGCCGGAACTGAAGCTTTCTTT
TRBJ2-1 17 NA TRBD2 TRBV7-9 CASSPTTSGGTYNEQFF TGTGCCAGCAGCCCGACAACTAGCGGGGGGACCTACAATGAGCAGTTCTTC
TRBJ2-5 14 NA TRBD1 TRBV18 CASSPRDRQETQYF TGTGCCAGCTCACCCCGGGACAGGCAAGAGACCCAGTACTTC
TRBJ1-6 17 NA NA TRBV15 CATSRVSAGQVNSPLHF TGTGCCACCAGCAGAGTGTCGGCAGGGCAAGTCAATTCACCCCTCCACTTT
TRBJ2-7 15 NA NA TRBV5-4 CASRESGPSSYEQYF TGTGCCAGCAGGGAATCTGGGCCCTCCTCCTACGAGCAGTACTTC
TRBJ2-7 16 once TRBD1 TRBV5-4 CASSSPGDRAPYEQYF TGTGCCAGCAGCTCCCCCGGGGACAGGGCGCCCTACGAGCAGTACTTC
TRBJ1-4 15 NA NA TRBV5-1 CASSPSGVGNEKLFF TGCGCCAGCAGCCCCTCAGGGGTGGGCAATGAAAAACTGTTTTTT
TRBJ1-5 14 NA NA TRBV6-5 CASETRAGNQPQHF TGTGCCAGTGAAACACGGGCGGGAAATCAGCCCCAGCATTTT
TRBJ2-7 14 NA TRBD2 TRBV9 CASSVGPQAGEQYF TGTGCCAGCAGCGTAGGCCCTCAAGCGGGAGAGCAGTACTTC
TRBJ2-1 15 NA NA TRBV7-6 CASSLGGLGDNEQFF TGTGCCAGCAGCTTAGGGGGGCTGGGGGACAATGAGCAGTTCTTC
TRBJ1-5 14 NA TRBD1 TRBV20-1 CSASMGQGPQPQHF TGCAGTGCTAGTATGGGACAGGGTCCCCAGCCCCAGCATTTT
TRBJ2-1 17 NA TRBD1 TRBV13 CASSLGLRDRGYNEQFF TGTGCCAGCAGCTTAGGCCTACGGGACAGGGGGTACAATGAGCAGTTCTTC
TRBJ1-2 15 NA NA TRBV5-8 CASSSLFQANYGYTF TGTGCCAGCAGTTCGCTATTCCAAGCTAACTATGGCTACACCTTC
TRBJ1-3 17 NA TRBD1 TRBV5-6 CASSLASGTGAGNTIYF TGTGCCAGCAGCTTGGCCTCCGGGACAGGGGCTGGAAACACCATATATTTT
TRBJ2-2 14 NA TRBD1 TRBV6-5 CASQGQAPGGELFF TGTGCCAGCCAGGGACAGGCCCCGGGCGGGGAGCTGTTTTTT